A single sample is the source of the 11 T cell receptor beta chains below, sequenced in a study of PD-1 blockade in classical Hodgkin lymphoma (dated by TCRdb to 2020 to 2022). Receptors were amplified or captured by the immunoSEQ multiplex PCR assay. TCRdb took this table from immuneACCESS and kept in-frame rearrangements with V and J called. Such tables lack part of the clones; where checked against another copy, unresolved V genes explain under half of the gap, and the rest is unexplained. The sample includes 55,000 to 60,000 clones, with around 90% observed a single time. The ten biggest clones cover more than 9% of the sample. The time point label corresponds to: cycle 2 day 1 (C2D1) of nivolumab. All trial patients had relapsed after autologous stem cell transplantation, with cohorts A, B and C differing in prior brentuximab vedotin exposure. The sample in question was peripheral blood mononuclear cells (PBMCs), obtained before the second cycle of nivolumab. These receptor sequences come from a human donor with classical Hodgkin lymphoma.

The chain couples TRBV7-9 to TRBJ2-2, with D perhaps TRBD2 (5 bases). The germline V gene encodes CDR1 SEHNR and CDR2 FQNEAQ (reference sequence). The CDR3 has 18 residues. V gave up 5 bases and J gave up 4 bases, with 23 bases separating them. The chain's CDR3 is CASSIWWQRIAGTGELFF. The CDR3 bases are TGTGCCAGCAGCATATGGTGGCAGCGGATCGCGGGCACCGGGGAGCTGTTTTTT.

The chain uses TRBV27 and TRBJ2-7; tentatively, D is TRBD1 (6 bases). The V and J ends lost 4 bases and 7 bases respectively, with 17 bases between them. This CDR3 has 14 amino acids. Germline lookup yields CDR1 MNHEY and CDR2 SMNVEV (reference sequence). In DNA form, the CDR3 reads TGTGCCAGCAGTTCCGGGACAAGTACGATGGAGCAGTACTTC. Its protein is CASSSGTSTMEQYF.

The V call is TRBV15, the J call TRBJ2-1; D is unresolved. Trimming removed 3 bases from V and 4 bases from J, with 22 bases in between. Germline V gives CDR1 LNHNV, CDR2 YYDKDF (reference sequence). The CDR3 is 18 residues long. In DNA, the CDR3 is TGTGCCACCAGCAGGTCGACCGCGGTCTTAAAGATTTACAATGAGCAGTTCTTC. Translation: CATSRSTAVLKIYNEQFF.

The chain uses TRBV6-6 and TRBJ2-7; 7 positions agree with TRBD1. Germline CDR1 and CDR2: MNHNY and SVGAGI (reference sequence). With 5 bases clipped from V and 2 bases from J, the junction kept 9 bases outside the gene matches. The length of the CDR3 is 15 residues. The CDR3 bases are TGTGCCAGCAGTACGCCCGACAGGGTTCCCTACGAGCAGTACTTC. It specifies CASSTPDRVPYEQYF.

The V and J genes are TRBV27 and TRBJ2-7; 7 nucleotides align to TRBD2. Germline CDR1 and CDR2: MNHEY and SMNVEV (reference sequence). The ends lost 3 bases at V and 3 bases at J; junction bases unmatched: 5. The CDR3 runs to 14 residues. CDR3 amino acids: CASSFGRGIYEQYF. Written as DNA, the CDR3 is TGTGCCAGCAGTTTTGGGAGGGGTATCTACGAGCAGTACTTC.

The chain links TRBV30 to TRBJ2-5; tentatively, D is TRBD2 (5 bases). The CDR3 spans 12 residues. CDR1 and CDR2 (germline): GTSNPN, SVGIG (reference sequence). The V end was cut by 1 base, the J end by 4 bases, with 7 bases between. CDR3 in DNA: TGTGCCTGGAGTGGAGAGGGAGAGACCCAGTACTTC. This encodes CAWSGEGETQYF.

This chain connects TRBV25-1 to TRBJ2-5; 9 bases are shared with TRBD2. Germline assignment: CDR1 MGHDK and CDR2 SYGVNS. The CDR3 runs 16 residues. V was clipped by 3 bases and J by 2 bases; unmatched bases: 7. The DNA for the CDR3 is TGTGCCAGCAGTGACGGGGCTAGCGGGGAACAAGAGACCCAGTACTTC. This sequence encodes CASSDGASGEQETQYF.

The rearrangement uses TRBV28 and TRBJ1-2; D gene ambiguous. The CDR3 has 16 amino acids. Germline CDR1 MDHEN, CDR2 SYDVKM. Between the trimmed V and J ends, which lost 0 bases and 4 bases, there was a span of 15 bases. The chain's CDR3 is CASSLWRQNPSYGYTF. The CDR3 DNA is TGTGCCAGCAGTTTATGGCGGCAAAACCCTTCCTATGGCTACACCTTC.

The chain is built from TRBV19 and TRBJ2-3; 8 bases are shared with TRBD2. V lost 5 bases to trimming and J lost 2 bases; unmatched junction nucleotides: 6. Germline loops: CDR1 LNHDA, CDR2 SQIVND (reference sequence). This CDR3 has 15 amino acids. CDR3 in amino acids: CASSGVAGSTDTQYF. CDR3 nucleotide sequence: TGTGCCAGTAGTGGCGTAGCGGGGTCCACAGATACGCAGTATTTT.

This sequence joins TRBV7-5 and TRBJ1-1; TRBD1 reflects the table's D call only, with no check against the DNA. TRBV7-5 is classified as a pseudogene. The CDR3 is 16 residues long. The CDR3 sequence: CARSPGVRQGRDEAFF. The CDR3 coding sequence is TGTGCCAGAAGCCCCGGGGTAAGACAGGGCAGGGATGAAGCTTTCTTT.

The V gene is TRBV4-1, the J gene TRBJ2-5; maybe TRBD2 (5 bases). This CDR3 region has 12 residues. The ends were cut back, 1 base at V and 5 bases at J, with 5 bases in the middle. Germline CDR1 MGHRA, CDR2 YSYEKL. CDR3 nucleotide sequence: TGCGCCAGCAGCCAAGGAGGGGAGACCCAGTACTTC. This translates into CASSQGGETQYF.